The subject of this entry is one TCR beta chain. Primed by a sample-barcoded 5' primer and a J-beta primer mix, a second PCR proceeded for about 7 to 11 cycles. TCRdb reprocessed the 5' RACE reads with MiXCR, giving one entry per CDR3 protein. The top ten hold 41% of the sample, which has 750,000 to 950,000 distinct CDR3 sequences, about 53% seen once. The data derive from a study of blood T cells in healthy people across ages. Germline V CDR1 and CDR2: SEHNR, FQNEAQ (reference sequence). CDR3 length equals 14 residues. V dropped 5 bases and J dropped 8; count of bases not matched to a gene: 5. The sample consisted of blood. The receptor was isolated from an elderly man in good health. The rearrangement joins TRBV7-9 to TRBJ2-1; 11 bases line up with TRBD2. In DNA form, the CDR3 reads TGTGCCAGCAGCCCACTAGCGGGAGCGGATGAGCAGTTCTTC. Translated: CASSPLAGADEQFF.